This TCR beta chain was sequenced during a study of identical twins. The table lists this clonotype with a few counts. TCRdb re-called the 5' RACE reads with MiXCR, one entry per CDR3 protein. The table lists approximately 1.8 million distinct CDR3 sequences, less than 35% of them singletons, with approximately 0.25% in the top ten. The CDR3 has 14 amino acids. From germline, CDR1 is DFQATT and CDR2 SNEGSKA (reference sequence). Specimen: cord blood. V usage is TRBV20-1 and J usage is TRBJ2-4; no firm D call. The better agreement between TRBJ2-5 and the DNA end casts doubt on the J call. This TCR came from a newborn girl in good health. The CDR3 protein is CSARAPLLQETQYF. The CDR3 DNA reads as TGCAGTGCTAGAGCCCCCCTACTACAAGAGACCCAGTACTTC.